The TCR beta chain under discussion was sequenced for a study of identical twins. TCRdb fed the 5' RACE reads into MiXCR, producing one record per CDR3 protein. The sample contains some 600,000 distinct CDR3 sequences, around 7.4% of which appear only once. The CDR3 totals 18 residues. With V trimmed by 6 bases and J by 5 bases, 16 bases remained unmatched. The sample was also reused in another study, on yellow fever vaccine responses in identical twins.

This clonotype was obtained from a woman between 18 and 29 years old in good health. The chain has TRBV12-3 or TRBV12-4 and TRBJ2-2, with 9 positions matching TRBD2. The sample comprised PBMCs. In DNA, the CDR3 is TGTGCCAGCAGCCCGCCGGGGAGCGGGAGGTCTTTGACCGGGGAGCTGTTTTTT. It yields the protein CASSPPGSGRSLTGELFF.